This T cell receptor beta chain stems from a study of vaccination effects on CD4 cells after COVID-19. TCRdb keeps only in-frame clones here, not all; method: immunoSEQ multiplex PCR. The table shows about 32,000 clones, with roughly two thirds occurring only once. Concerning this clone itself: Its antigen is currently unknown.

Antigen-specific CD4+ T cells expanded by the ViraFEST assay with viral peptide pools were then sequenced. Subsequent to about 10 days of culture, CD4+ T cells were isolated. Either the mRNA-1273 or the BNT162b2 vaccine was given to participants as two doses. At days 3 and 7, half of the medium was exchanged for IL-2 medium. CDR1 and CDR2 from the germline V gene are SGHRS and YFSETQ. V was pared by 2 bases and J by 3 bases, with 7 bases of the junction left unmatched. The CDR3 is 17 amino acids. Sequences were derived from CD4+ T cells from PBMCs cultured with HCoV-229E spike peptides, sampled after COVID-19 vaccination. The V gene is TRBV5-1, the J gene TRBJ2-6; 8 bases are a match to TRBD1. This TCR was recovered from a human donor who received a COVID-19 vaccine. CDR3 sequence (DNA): TGCGCCAGCAGCTTAACGACAGGGGTGGGTGGGGCCAACGTCCTGACTTTC. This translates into CASSLTTGVGGANVLTF.